Each of the 30 T cell receptor beta chains below was sequenced from the same sample in a study of OX40 agonist ivuxolimab in advanced cancers. Clones were read by immunoSEQ multiplex PCR, and TCRdb kept only the in-frame ones, dropping some. The table lists 20,000 to 25,000 clones, over 75% of them singletons. The sample consisted of CD4+ or CD8+ T cells sorted from blood, taken in a trial of the OX40 agonist ivuxolimab. The source is an adult with an advanced solid tumor such as melanoma, head and neck, liver or kidney cancer.

J is TRBJ2-3 and V is TRBV7-3; 8 bases fit TRBD2. The J segment lost 3 bases and the V segment lost 4 bases, leaving 3 bases of the junction unmatched. This CDR3 has 14 amino acids. Per germline, CDR1 SGHTA and CDR2 FQGTGA. CDR3 coding DNA: TGTGCCAGCAGCTCGGGGGGGGCAACAGATACGCAGTATTTT. Translated: CASSSGGATDTQYF.

This clone is labeled as medium-sized. The chain carries TRBV5-4 and TRBJ2-2; possible D gene TRBD2, 5 bases. Trimming removed 5 bases from V and 6 bases from J, with 14 bases in between. Germline CDR1 reads SGHNT; CDR2 reads YYREEE (reference sequence). The CDR3 totals 14 residues. The CDR3 coding sequence is TGTGCCAGCAGACAAACCTACGGGGCCGGGGAGCTGTTTTTT. It encodes CASRQTYGAGELFF. The full variable domain, completed using reference TRBV5-4 and TRBJ2-2, is ETGVTQSPTHLIKTRGQQVTLRCSSQSGHNTVSWYQQALGQGPQFIFQYYREEENGRGNFPPRFSGLQFPNYSSELNVNALELDDSALYLCASRQTYGAGELFFGEGSRLTVL.

The V and J genes are TRBV4-1 and TRBJ1-3; the D is unclear. With 1 base removed from V and 5 bases from J, the gap between germline ends came to 12 bases. Germline lookup yields CDR1 MGHRA and CDR2 YSYEKL. This CDR3 region has 15 residues. This CDR3 reads CASSQAAGLRNTIYF. The DNA of the CDR3 is TGCGCCAGCAGCCAAGCGGCGGGGTTAAGAAACACCATATATTTT.

V gene TRBV7-2 combines with J gene TRBJ1-3; D is unresolved. From germline, CDR1 is SGHTA and CDR2 FQGNSA. The CDR3 contains 14 residues. Trimming removed 5 bases from V and 0 bases from J, with 8 bases in between. The CDR3 DNA sequence: TGTGCCAGCAGCGTTTCAGGCTCTGGAAACACCATATATTTT. Its translation is CASSVSGSGNTIYF. Drawing the rest from reference TRBV7-2 and TRBJ1-3, the complete variable domain is GAGVSQSPSNKVTEKGKDVELRCDPISGHTALYWYRQSLGQGLEFLIYFQGNSAPDKSGLPSDRFSAERTGGSVSTLTIQRTQQEDSAVYLCASSVSGSGNTIYFGEGSWLTVV.

CDR3 sequence: CAISELYATNEKLFF. For the CDR3, the DNA is TGTGCCATCAGTGAGCTATATGCAACTAATGAAAAACTGTTTTTT. The rearrangement joins TRBV10-3 to TRBJ1-4, with unresolved D. Germline V gene sequence: CDR1 ENHRY, CDR2 SYGVKD. The V end lost 2 bases, the J end lost 0 bases, and 7 bases lay between the germline ends. The CDR3 is 15 residues long.

The chain combines TRBV14 with TRBJ1-6, with TRBD1 as a possible D gene (5 bases). Germline CDR1 reads SGHDN; CDR2 reads FVKESK. Trimming shortened V by 6 bases and J by 8 bases, and 20 bases separated the two germline ends. The CDR3 spans 16 residues. The CDR3 here is CASSRDALREDSPLHF. In nucleotides, the CDR3 is TGTGCCAGCAGTCGGGACGCCTTAAGGGAGGATTCACCCCTCCACTTT.

The chain employs TRBV21-1 and TRBJ1-5; TRBD1 is the table's D call and was not checked against the DNA. TRBV21-1 is described as a pseudogene. The CDR3 length is 18 residues. Written as DNA, the CDR3 is TGTGCCAGCAGCTTCCAGAGGAGACGCACAGGGTTAAATCAGCCCCAGCATTTT. This translates into CASSFQRRRTGLNQPQHF.

The chain carries TRBV29-1 and TRBJ1-2, with TRBD1 as a possible D gene (6 bases). Trimming shortened V by 1 base and J by 3 bases, and 15 bases separated the two germline ends. The CDR3 extends over 15 amino acids. Per the germline V gene, CDR1 is SQVTM and CDR2 is ANQGSEA. The DNA for the CDR3 is TGCAGCGTTGAAGGCGAAGGGGGTTATCACTATGGCTACACCTTC. Encoded protein: CSVEGEGGYHYGYTF.

The rearrangement joins TRBV15 to TRBJ2-7; no reliable D call. The CDR3 runs 15 residues. In germline, CDR1 is LNHNV, CDR2 YYDKDF (reference sequence). The ends were cut back, 1 base at V and 1 base at J, with 11 bases in the middle. This chain's CDR3 is CATSRGSDGSYEQYF. The DNA of the CDR3 is TGTGCCACCAGCAGAGGATCGGACGGTTCCTACGAGCAGTACTTC.

This chain uses TRBV27 with TRBJ2-5, with no clear D. The CDR3 sequence is 13 residues long. V was shortened by 2 bases and J by 5 bases, with 9 bases between the two germline ends. Germline assignment: CDR1 MNHEY and CDR2 SMNVEV (reference sequence). The CDR3 bases are TGTGCCAGCAGTTTAGGTTTGTTGGAGACCCAGTACTTC. This sequence encodes CASSLGLLETQYF.

This clone was seen only once. This chain connects TRBV11-2 to TRBJ2-7; D not certain. The V and J ends lost 4 bases and 6 bases respectively, with 10 bases between them. The CDR3 is 12 amino acids. Germline CDR1 SGHAT, CDR2 FQNNGV. The CDR3 DNA reads as TGTGCCAGCAGCTCCTTCGCTGGCGAGCAGTACTTC. Translation: CASSSFAGEQYF.

The J gene is TRBJ2-4, the V gene TRBV28; D gene uncertain. The germline gives CDR1 MDHEN, CDR2 SYDVKM. V lost 5 bases and J 3 bases, leaving 17 bases between the germline ends. The CDR3 is 16 amino acids. The CDR3 nucleotides read TGTGCCAGCAGTCATGGTCCTTTCCCCCGCAAAAACATTCAGTACTTC. Its translation: CASSHGPFPRKNIQYF.

This CDR3 reads CASSPGGGGYGGYTF. For the CDR3, the DNA is TGTGCCAGCTCACCAGGCGGGGGAGGTTACGGAGGCTACACCTTC. This chain links TRBV18 with TRBJ1-2; possibly TRBD1 for D (5 bases). CDR1 and CDR2 (germline): KGHSH, LQKENI. The germline V and J ends were trimmed by 2 bases and 8 bases, with 18 bases remaining between them. The CDR3 contains 15 residues.

The V call is TRBV28, the J call TRBJ2-1; 12 bases align to TRBD2. Losses at the gene ends were 5 bases for V and 1 base for J; bases not matched to a gene: 3. The CDR3 has 16 amino acids. The germline CDR1 and CDR2 sequences are MDHEN and SYDVKM. This CDR3 is CASSPTSGSSYNEQFF. The CDR3 DNA sequence: TGTGCCAGCAGTCCGACTAGCGGGAGTTCCTACAATGAGCAGTTCTTC.

The chain couples TRBV4-2 to TRBJ1-2; a possible D gene is TRBD1 (6 bases). The V gene lost 0 bases and the J gene lost 6 bases, with 14 bases spanning the gap. The length of the CDR3 is 15 residues. Germline CDR1 is LGHNA and CDR2 is YNFKEQ. CDR3 nucleotides: TGTGCCAGCAGCCAAGATTTAGGGGGGCGAGATGGCTACACCTTC. It yields the protein CASSQDLGGRDGYTF.

V is TRBV6-5 and J is TRBJ2-7; a weak D match, TRBD2 (5 bases). The CDR3 has 14 amino acids. The ends were cut back, 6 bases at V and 4 bases at J, with 16 bases in the middle. Germline V gene sequence: CDR1 MNHEY, CDR2 SVGAGI. The CDR3 sequence is CASSHSPGIYEQYF. The CDR3 bases are TGTGCCAGCAGCCACAGTCCGGGAATTTACGAGCAGTACTTC.

This chain connects TRBV28 to TRBJ1-1; D ambiguous. The V end lost 6 bases, the J end lost 1 base, and 9 bases lay between the germline ends. The CDR3 contains 13 residues. The V gene's germline CDR1 is MDHEN and CDR2 SYDVKM. Here the CDR3 DNA reads TGTGCCAGCAGCCCCGAGGGGAACACTGAAGCTTTCTTT. Translation: CASSPEGNTEAFF.

This sequence joins TRBV28 and TRBJ2-5; 7 nucleotides align to TRBD2. The DNA end lines up better with TRBJ2-7; the J call may be wrong. Germline CDR1 reads MDHEN; CDR2 reads SYDVKM. The CDR3 is made up of 14 amino acids. The CDR3 here is CASSHLGGSYEQYF. The CDR3 DNA is TGTGCCAGCAGTCATCTGGGGGGGTCCTACGAGCAGTACTTC.

The chain is built from TRBV7-3 and TRBJ2-3; TRBD2 matches 8 bases. CDR1 SGHTA and CDR2 FQGTGA come from the germline V gene. Trimming removed 4 bases from V and 5 bases from J; junction bases left unmatched: 5. The CDR3 length is 14 residues. The CDR3 sequence is CASSSGLAGDTQYF. The CDR3 nucleotides are TGTGCCAGCAGCTCCGGACTAGCAGGAGATACGCAGTATTTT.

CDR3 coding DNA: TGTGCCAGTAGTATAGATAGCGGAGGGGGTGAGCAGTTCTTC. Residues: CASSIDSGGGEQFF. The J gene is TRBJ2-1, the V gene TRBV19; D tentatively reads TRBD1 or TRBD2 (6 bases each). This CDR3 is built from 14 residues. V lost 0 bases, J lost 9 bases, and 12 bases lay in between. Germline lookup yields CDR1 LNHDA and CDR2 SQIVND (reference sequence).

The rearrangement uses TRBV30 and TRBJ2-3; no clear D. The CDR3 runs to 14 residues. V was shortened by 4 bases and J by 4 bases, with 15 bases between the two germline ends. Germline V gene sequence: CDR1 GTSNPN, CDR2 SVGIG (reference sequence). Here the CDR3 reads CAWNWGAGADTQYF. CDR3 coding DNA: TGTGCCTGGAATTGGGGTGCAGGCGCAGATACGCAGTATTTT.

The rearrangement uses TRBV7-9 and TRBJ1-2, with a tentative D call TRBD1 (5 bases). Germline assignment: CDR1 SEHNR and CDR2 FQNEAQ (reference sequence). This CDR3 contains 17 residues. Trimming stripped 4 bases from V and 4 bases from J, with 22 bases between. The DNA for the CDR3 is TGTGCCAGCAGCTCCGGCGGGGGGGTGCGGGTTAGCTATGGCTACACCTTC. Translating it yields CASSSGGGVRVSYGYTF.

This clone was counted a single time. J is TRBJ2-1 and V is TRBV5-6; TRBD2 matches 12 bases. The CDR3 runs 14 residues. V lost 2 bases and J lost 6; bases outside the gene matches: 0. Per germline, CDR1 SGHDT and CDR2 YYEEEE. DNA of the CDR3: TGTGCCAGCAGCTTACTAGCGGGGGGCAATGAGCAGTTCTTC. Translated: CASSLLAGGNEQFF.

The chain links TRBV11-2 to TRBJ1-2; possible D gene TRBD1, 5 bases. There are 15 residues in the CDR3. The germline gives CDR1 SGHAT, CDR2 FQNNGV. V was cut by 5 bases and J by 4 bases, with 17 bases left in between. CDR3 sequence: CASSERWGGFYGYTF. The CDR3 coding sequence is TGTGCCAGCAGCGAGAGATGGGGGGGATTCTATGGCTACACCTTC. Variable domain in full (rest from reference TRBV11-2 and TRBJ1-2): EAGVAQSPRYKIIEKRQSVAFWCNPISGHATLYWYQQILGQGPKLLIQFQNNGVVDDSQLPKDRFSAERLKGVDSTLKIQPAKLEDSAVYLCASSERWGGFYGYTFGSGTRLTVV.

V usage is TRBV28 and J usage is TRBJ2-7; a weak D match, TRBD2 (6 bases). The CDR3 is 15 amino acids. V was clipped by 6 bases and J by 0 bases, with 15 bases between them. Germline V gene lookup returns CDR1 MDHEN and CDR2 SYDVKM. The CDR3 protein is CASSLDGDFSYEQYF. CDR3 bases: TGTGCCAGCAGCCTGGACGGGGACTTCTCCTACGAGCAGTACTTC.

The chain uses TRBV12-5 and TRBJ2-1; 7 bases fit TRBD2. This CDR3 spans 15 amino acids. Trimming at V came to 2 bases and at J to 4 bases, leaving 5 bases not matched to a gene. The germline gives CDR1 LGHNT, CDR2 FRNRAP. The CDR3 DNA follows: TGTGCTAGTGGTTTGACCTCTAGCGGTTACAATGAGCAGTTCTTC. Encoded protein: CASGLTSSGYNEQFF.

This chain links TRBV9 with TRBJ1-3, with no clear D. Trimming left V 4 bases short and J 4 bases short, with 21 bases between. Per germline, CDR1 SGDLS and CDR2 YYNGEE. The CDR3 contains 17 residues. The CDR3 bases are TGTGCCAGCAGCTCATCAACGACTCGCTTAGGAGGAAACACCATATATTTT. It translates to CASSSSTTRLGGNTIYF.

This clone was recorded a few times. V usage is TRBV5-5 and J usage is TRBJ1-5; D remains ambiguous. Germline assignment: CDR1 SGHKS and CDR2 YYEKEE (reference sequence). The CDR3 length is 14 residues. Trimming cost V 6 bases and J 6 bases, with 16 bases left between them. The CDR3 DNA reads as TGTGCCAGCATGTACCGGCTAGGTCCTCAGCCCCAGCATTTT. Amino acids: CASMYRLGPQPQHF.

The V and J genes are TRBV5-1 and TRBJ2-4; D is possibly TRBD1 (5 bases). The CDR3 length is 15 residues. CDR1 and CDR2 from the germline V gene are SGHRS and YFSETQ. V was shortened by 0 bases and J by 9 bases, with 16 bases between the two germline ends. CDR3 nucleotides: TGCGCCAGCAGCTTGGGAACCGGACAATTCAGCATTCAGTACTTC. Encoded protein: CASSLGTGQFSIQYF.

The chain joins TRBV9 to TRBJ2-1, with 8 bases identical to TRBD2. CDR3 length: 14 amino acids. J lost 3 bases, V lost 3 bases, and 2 bases had no gene match. Germline CDR1 and CDR2: SGDLS and YYNGEE. CDR3 sequence reads: CASSGSGIYNEQFF. In DNA form, the CDR3 reads TGTGCCAGCAGCGGTAGCGGGATCTACAATGAGCAGTTCTTC.